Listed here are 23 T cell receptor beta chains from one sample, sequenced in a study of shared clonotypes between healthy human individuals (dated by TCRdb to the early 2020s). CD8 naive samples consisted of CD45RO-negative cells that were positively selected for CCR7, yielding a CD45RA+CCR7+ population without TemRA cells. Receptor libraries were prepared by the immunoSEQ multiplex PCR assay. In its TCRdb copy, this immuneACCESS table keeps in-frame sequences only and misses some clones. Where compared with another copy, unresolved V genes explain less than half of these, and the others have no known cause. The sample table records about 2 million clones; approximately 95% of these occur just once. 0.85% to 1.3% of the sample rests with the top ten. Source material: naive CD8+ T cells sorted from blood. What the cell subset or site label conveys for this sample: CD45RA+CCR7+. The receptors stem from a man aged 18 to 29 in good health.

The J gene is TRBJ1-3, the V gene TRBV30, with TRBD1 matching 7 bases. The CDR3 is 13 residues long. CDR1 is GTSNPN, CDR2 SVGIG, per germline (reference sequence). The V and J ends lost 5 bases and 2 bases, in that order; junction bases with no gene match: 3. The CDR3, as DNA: TGTGCCTGGGAACAGGGGACTGGAAACACCATATATTTT. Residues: CAWEQGTGNTIYF.

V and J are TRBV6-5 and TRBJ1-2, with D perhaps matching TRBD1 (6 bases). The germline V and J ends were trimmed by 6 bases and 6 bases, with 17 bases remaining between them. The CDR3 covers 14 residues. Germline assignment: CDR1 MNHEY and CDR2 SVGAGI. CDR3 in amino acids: CASSSSRGVDGYTF. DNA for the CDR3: TGTGCCAGCAGCTCATCGAGGGGGGTCGATGGCTACACCTTC.

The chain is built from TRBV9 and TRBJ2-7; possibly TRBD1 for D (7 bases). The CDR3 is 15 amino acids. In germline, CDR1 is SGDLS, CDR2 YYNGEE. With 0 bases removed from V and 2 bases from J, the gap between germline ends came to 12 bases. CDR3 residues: CASSVAAGTAYEQYF. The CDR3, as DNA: TGTGCCAGCAGCGTAGCGGCGGGGACAGCCTACGAGCAGTACTTC.

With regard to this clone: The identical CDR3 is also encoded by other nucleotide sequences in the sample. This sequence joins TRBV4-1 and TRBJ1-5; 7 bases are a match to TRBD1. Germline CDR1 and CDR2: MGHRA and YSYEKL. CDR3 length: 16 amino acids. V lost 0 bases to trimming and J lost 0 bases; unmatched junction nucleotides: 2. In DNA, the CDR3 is TGCGCCAGCAGCCAAGAAGGGGGCCCTAGCAATCAGCCCCAGCATTTT. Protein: CASSQEGGPSNQPQHF.

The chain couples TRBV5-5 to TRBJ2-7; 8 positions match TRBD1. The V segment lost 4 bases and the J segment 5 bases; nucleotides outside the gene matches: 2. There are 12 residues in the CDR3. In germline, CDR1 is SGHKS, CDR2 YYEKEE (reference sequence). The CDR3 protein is CASSTDRDEQYF. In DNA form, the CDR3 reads TGTGCCAGCAGCACGGACAGGGACGAGCAGTACTTC.

CDR3 in DNA: TGTGCCAGCAGCTTAGGACTCCTCACAGATACGCAGTATTTT. It is translated as CASSLGLLTDTQYF. The chain employs TRBV7-2 and TRBJ2-3; no clear D gene. Germline V gene sequence: CDR1 SGHTA, CDR2 FQGNSA. This CDR3 is built from 14 residues. V gave up 1 base and J gave up 2 bases, with 7 bases separating them.

CDR3 nucleotide sequence: TGTGCCAGTTCTACTAGCGGGAGACTCTTGTTCACAGATACGCAGTATTTT. Translated: CASSTSGRLLFTDTQYF. The chain couples TRBV7-2 to TRBJ2-3, with 11 bases aligning to TRBD2. With V trimmed by 9 bases and J by 2 bases, 13 bases remained unmatched. Germline-derived CDR1 and CDR2 are SGHTA and FQGNSA. The CDR3 has 17 residues.

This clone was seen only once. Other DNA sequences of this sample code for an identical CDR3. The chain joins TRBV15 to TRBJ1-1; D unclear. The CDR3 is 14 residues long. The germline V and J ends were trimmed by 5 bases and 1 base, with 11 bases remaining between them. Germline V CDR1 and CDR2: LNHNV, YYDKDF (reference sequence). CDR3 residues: CATSLGGENTEAFF. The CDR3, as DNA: TGTGCCACCAGCCTCGGTGGGGAGAACACTGAAGCTTTCTTT. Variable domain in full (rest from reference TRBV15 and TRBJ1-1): DAMVIQNPRYQVTQFGKPVTLSCSQTLNHNVMYWYQQKSSQAPKLLFHYYDKDFNNEADTPDNFQSRRPNTSFCFLDIRSPGLGDTAMYLCATSLGGENTEAFFGQGTRLTVV.

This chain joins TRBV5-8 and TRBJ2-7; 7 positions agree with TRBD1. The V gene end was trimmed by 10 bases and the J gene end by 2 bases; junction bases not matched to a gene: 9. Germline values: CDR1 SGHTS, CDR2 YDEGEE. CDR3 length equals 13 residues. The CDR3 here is CAGTDRETYEQYF. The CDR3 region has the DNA TGTGCCGGTACCGACAGGGAGACCTACGAGCAGTACTTC.

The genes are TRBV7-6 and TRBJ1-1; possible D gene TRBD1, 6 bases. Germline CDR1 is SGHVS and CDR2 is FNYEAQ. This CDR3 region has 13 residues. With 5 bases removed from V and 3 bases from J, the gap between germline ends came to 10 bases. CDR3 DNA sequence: TGTGCCAGCAGCCAAGGACAGTACACTGAAGCTTTCTTT. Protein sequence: CASSQGQYTEAFF.

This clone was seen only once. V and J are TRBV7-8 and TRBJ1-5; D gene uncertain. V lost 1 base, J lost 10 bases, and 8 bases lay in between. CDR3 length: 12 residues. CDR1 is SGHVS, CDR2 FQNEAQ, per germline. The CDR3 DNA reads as TGTGCCAGCAGCTTAGAAGGAGCTCCCCAGCATTTT. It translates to CASSLEGAPQHF.

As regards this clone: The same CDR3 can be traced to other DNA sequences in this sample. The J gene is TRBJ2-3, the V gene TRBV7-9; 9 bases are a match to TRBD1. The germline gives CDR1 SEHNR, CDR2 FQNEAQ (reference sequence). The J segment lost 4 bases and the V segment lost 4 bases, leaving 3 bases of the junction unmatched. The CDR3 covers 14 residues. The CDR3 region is CASSSGQGSDTQYF. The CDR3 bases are TGTGCCAGCAGCTCGGGACAGGGCTCAGATACGCAGTATTTT.

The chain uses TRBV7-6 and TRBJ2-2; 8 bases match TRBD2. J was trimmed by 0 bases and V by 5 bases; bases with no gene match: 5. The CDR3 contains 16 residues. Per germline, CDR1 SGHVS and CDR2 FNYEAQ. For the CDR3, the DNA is TGTGCCAGCAGCGGAATAGCGGGGCCGAACACCGGGGAGCTGTTTTTT. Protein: CASSGIAGPNTGELFF.

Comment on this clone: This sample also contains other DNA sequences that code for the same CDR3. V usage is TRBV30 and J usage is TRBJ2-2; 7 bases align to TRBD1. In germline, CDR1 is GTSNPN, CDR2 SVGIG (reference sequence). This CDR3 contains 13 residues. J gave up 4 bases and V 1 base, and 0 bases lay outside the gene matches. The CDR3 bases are TGTGCCTGGAGTGGGACAGGCACCGGGGAGCTGTTTTTT. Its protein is CAWSGTGTGELFF.

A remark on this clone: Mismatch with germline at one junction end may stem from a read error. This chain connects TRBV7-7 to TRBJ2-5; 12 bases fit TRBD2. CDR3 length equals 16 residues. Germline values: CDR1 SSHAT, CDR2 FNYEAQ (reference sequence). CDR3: CASSRPLAGGGETQYF. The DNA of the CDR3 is TGTGCTAGCAGCCGTCCACTAGCGGGAGGAGGAGAGACCCAGTACTTC.

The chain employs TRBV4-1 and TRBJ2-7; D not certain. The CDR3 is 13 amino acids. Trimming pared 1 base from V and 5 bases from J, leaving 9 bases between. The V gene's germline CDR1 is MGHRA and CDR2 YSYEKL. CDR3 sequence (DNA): TGCGCCAGCAGCCAAGTGGATGGTGACGAGCAGTACTTC. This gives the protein CASSQVDGDEQYF.

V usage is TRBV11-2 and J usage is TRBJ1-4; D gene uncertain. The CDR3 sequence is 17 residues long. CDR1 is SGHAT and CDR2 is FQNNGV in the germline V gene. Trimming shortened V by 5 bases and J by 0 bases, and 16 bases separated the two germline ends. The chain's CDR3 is CASSPTGADATNEKLFF. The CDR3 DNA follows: TGTGCCAGCAGCCCAACGGGCGCTGACGCAACTAATGAAAAACTGTTTTTT.

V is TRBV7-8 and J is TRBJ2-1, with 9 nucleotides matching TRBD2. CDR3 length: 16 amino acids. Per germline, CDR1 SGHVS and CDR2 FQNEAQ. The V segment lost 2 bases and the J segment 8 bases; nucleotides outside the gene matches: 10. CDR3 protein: CASSLWAGGNVDEQFF. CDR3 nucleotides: TGTGCCAGCAGCTTATGGGCGGGGGGGAACGTGGATGAGCAGTTCTTC.

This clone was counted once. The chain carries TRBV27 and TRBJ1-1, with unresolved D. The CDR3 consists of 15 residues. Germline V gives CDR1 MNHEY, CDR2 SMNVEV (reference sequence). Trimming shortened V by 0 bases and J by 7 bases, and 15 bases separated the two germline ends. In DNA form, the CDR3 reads TGTGCCAGCAGTTTATCCGCAGATACCTTACATGAAGCTTTCTTT. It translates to CASSLSADTLHEAFF.

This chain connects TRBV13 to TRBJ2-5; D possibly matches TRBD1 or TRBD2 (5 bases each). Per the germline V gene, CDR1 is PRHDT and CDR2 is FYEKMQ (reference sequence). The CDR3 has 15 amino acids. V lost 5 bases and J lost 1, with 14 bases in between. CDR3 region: CASSHGTESQETQYF. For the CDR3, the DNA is TGTGCCAGCAGCCACGGGACGGAAAGCCAAGAGACCCAGTACTTC. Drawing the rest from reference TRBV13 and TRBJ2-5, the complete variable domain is AAGVIQSPRHLIKEKRETATLKCYPIPRHDTVYWYQQGPGQDPQFLISFYEKMQSDKGSIPDRFSAQQFSDYHSELNMSSLELGDSALYFCASSHGTESQETQYFGPGTRLLVL.

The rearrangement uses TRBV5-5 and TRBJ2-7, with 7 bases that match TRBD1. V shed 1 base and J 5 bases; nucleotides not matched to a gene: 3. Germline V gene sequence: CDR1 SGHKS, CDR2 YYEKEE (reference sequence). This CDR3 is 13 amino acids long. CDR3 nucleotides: TGTGCCAGCAGCTTGACAGGGGCCGACGAGCAGTACTTC. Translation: CASSLTGADEQYF. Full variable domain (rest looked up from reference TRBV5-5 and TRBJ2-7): DAGVTQSPTHLIKTRGQQVTLRCSPISGHKSVSWYQQVLGQGPQFIFQYYEKEERGRGNFPDRFSARQFPNYSSELNVNALLLGDSALYLCASSLTGADEQYFGPGTRLTVT.

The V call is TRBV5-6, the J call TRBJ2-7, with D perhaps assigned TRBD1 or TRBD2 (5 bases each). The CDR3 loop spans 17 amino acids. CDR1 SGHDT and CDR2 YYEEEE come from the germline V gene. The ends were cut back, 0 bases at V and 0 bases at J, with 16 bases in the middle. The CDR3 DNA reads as TGTGCCAGCAGCTTGGACGGGGCCAGGTCCTTCTCCTACGAGCAGTACTTC. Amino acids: CASSLDGARSFSYEQYF.

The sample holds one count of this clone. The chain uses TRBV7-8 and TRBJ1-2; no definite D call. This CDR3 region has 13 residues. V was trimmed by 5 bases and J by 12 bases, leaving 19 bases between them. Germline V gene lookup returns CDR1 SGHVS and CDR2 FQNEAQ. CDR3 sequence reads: CASSVGSIEGNTF. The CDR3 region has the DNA TGTGCCAGCAGCGTAGGGTCCATAGAAGGGAACACCTTC.